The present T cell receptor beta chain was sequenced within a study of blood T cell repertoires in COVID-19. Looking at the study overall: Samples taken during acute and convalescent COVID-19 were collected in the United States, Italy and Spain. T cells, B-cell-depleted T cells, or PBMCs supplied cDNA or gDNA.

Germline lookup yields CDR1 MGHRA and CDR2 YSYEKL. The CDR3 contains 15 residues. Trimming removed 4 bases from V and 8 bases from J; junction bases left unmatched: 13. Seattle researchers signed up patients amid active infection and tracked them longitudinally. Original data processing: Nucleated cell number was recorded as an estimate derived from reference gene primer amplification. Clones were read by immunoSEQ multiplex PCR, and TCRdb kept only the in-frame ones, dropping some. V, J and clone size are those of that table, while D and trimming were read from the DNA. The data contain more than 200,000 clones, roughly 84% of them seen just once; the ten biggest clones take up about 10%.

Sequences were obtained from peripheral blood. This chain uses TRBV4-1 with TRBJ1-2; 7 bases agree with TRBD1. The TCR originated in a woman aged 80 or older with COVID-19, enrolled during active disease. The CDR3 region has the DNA TGCGCCAGCAGCCGATTGGGACAGCCCTGGGGGGGCTACACCTTC. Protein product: CASSRLGQPWGGYTF.